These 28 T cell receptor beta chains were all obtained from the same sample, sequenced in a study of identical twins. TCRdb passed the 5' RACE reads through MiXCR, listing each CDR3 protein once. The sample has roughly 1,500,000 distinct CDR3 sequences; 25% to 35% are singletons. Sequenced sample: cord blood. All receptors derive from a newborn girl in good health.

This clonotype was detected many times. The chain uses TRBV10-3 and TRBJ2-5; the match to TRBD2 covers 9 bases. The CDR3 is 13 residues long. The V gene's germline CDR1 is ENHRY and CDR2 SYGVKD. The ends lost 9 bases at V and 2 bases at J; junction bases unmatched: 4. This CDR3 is CAIAGGTQETQYF. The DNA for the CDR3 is TGTGCCATAGCGGGAGGTACACAAGAGACCCAGTACTTC.

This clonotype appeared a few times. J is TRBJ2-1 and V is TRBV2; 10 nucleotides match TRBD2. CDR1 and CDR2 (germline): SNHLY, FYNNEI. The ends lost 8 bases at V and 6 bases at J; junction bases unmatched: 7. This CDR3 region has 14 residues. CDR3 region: CASLSGRATNEQFF. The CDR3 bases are TGTGCCAGCTTGAGCGGGAGGGCCACCAATGAGCAGTTCTTC. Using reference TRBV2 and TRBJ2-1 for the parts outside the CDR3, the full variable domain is EPEVTQTPSHQVTQMGQEVILRCVPISNHLYFYWYRQILGQKVEFLVSFYNNEISEKSEIFDDQFSVERPDGSNFTLKIRSTKLEDSAMYFCASLSGRATNEQFFGPGTRLTVL.

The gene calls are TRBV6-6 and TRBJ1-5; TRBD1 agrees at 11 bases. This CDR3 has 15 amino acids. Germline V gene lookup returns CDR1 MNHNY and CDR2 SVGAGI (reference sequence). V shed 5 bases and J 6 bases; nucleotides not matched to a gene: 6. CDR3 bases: TGTGCCAGCAGTGCAGGACAGGGGGCGCCTCAGCCCCAGCATTTT. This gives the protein CASSAGQGAPQPQHF.

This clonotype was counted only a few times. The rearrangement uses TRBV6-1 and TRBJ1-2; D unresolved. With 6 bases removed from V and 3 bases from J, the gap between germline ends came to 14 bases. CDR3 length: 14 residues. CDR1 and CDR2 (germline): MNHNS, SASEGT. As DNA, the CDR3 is TGTGCCAGCAGAAATCTAGACGGACACTATGGCTACACCTTC. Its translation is CASRNLDGHYGYTF.

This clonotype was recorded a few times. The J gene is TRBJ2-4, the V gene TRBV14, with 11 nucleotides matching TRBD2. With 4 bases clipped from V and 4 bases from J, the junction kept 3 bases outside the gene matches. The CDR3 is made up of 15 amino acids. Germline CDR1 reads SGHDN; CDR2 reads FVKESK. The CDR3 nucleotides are TGTGCCAGCAGCCGCGGACTAGCGGGTAAAAACATTCAGTACTTC. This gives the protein CASSRGLAGKNIQYF.

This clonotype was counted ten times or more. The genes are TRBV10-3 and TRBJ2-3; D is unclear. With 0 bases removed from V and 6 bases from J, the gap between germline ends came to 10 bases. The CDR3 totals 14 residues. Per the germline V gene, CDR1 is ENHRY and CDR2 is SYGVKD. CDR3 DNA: TGTGCCATCAGTGAGTCCACGGGCTTGGATACGCAGTATTTT. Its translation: CAISESTGLDTQYF.

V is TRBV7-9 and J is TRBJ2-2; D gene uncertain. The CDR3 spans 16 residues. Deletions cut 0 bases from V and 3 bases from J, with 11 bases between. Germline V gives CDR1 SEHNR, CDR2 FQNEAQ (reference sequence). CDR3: CASSLAGRRHTGELFF. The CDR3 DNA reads TGTGCCAGCAGCTTAGCCGGGCGGCGTCACACCGGGGAGCTGTTTTTT.

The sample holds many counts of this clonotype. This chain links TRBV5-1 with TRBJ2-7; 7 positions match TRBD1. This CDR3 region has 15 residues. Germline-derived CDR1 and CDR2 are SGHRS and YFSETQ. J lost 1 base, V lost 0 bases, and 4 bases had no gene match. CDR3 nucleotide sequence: TGCGCCAGCAGCTTGGGGACAGGCTTTTCCTACGAGCAGTACTTC. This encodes CASSLGTGFSYEQYF. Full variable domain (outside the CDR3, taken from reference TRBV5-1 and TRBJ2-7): KAGVTQTPRYLIKTRGQQVTLSCSPISGHRSVSWYQQTPGQGLQFLFEYFSETQRNKGNFPGRFSGRQFSNSRSEMNVSTLELGDSALYLCASSLGTGFSYEQYFGPGTRLTVT.

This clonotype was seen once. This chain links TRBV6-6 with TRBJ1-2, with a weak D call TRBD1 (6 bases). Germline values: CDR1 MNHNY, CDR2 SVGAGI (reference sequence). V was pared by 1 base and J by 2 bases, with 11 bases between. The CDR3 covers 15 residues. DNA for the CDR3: TGTGCCAGCAGTTACTGGGACAAAAAAAACTATGGCTACACCTTC. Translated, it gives CASSYWDKKNYGYTF.

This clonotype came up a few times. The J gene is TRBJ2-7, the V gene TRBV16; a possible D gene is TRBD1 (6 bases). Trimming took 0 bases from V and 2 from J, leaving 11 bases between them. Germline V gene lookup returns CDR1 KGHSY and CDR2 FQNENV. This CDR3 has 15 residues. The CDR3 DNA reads TGTGCCAGCAGCCAATCGACAGGTACGACCTACGAGCAGTACTTC. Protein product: CASSQSTGTTYEQYF.

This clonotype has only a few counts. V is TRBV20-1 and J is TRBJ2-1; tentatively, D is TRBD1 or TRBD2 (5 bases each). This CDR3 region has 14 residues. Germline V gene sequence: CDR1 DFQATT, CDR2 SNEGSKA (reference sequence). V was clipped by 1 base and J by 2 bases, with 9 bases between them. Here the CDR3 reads CSARARGTYNEQFF. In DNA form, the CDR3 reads TGCAGTGCTAGAGCTCGGGGCACCTACAATGAGCAGTTCTTC.

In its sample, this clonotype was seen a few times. The CDR3 is CSAPPLTGKGTDTQYF. In DNA, the CDR3 is TGCAGTGCCCCGCCCCTCACAGGGAAAGGGACAGATACGCAGTATTTT. The gene calls are TRBV20-1 and TRBJ2-3, with TRBD1 as a possible D gene (6 bases). This CDR3 spans 16 amino acids. Trimming took 6 bases from V and 3 from J, leaving 22 bases between them. Per the germline V gene, CDR1 is DFQATT and CDR2 is SNEGSKA (reference sequence).

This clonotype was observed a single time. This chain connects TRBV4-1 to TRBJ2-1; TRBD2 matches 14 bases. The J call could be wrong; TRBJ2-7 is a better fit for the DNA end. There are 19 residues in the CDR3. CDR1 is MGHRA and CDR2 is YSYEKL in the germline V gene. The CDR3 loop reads CASSHRTSGRLEIYNEQYF. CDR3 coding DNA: TGCGCCAGCAGCCATCGGACTAGCGGGAGGTTAGAGATCTACAATGAGCAGTACTTC.

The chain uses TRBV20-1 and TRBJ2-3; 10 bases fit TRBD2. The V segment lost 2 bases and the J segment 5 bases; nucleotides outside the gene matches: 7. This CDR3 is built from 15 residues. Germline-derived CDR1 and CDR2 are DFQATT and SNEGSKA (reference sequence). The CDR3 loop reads CSARRPAGGEDTQYF. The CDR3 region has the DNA TGCAGTGCTAGAAGGCCAGCGGGGGGGGAAGATACGCAGTATTTT.

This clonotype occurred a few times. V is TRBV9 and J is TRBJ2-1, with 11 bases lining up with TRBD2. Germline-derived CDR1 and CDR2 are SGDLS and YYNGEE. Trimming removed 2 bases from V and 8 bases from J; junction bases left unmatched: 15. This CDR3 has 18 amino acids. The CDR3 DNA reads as TGTGCCAGCAGCGTGAGGGGACTAGCGGTCATCGAGCCTCATGAGCAGTTCTTC. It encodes CASSVRGLAVIEPHEQFF.

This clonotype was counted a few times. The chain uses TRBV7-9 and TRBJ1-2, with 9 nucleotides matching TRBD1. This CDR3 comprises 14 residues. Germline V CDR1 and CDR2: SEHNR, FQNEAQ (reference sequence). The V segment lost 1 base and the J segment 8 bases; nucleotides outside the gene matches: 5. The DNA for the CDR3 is TGTGCCAGCAGCTTAGTACAGGGGGCGATGGGCTACACCTTC. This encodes CASSLVQGAMGYTF.

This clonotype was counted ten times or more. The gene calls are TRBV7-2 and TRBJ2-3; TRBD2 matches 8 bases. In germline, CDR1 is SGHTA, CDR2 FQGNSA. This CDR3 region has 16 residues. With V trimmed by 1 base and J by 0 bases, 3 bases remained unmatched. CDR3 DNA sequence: TGTGCCAGCAGCTTAGACGGCGGGGGGAGCACAGATACGCAGTATTTT. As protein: CASSLDGGGSTDTQYF.

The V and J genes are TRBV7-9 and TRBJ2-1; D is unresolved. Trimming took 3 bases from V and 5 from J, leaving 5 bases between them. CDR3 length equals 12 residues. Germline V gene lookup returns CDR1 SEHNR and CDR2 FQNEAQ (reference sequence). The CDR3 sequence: CASSFQDNEQFF. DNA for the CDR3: TGTGCCAGCAGCTTCCAAGACAATGAGCAGTTCTTC.

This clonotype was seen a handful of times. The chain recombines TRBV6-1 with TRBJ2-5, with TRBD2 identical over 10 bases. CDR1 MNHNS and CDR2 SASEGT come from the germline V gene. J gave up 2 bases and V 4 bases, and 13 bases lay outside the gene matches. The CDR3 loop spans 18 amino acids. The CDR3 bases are TGTGCCAGCAGTGCCACCCAGATAGCGGGAGGTCGTCAAGAGACCCAGTACTTC. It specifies CASSATQIAGGRQETQYF.

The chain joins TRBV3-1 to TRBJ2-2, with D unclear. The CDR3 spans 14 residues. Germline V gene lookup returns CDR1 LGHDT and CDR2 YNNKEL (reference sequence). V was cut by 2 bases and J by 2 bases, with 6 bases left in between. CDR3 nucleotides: TGTGCCAGCAGCCAACTCACAAACACCGGGGAGCTGTTTTTT. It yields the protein CASSQLTNTGELFF.

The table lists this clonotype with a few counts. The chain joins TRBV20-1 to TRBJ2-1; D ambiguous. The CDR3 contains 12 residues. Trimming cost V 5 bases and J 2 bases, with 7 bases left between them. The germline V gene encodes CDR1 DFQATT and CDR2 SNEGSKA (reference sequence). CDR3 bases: TGCAGTGCTGATGAAGCCTACAATGAGCAGTTCTTC. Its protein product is CSADEAYNEQFF.

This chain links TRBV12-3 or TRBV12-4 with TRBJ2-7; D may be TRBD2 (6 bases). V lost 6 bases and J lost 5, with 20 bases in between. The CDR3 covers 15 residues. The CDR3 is CASRVGGDQGHEQYF. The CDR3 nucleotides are TGTGCCAGCAGAGTGGGCGGGGACCAGGGTCACGAGCAGTACTTC.

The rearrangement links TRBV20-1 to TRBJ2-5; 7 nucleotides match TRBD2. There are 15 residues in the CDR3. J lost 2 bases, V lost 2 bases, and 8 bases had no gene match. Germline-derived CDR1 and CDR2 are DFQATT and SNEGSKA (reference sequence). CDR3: CSARQALAVQETQYF. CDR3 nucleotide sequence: TGCAGTGCTAGACAAGCCCTAGCGGTTCAAGAGACCCAGTACTTC.

The CDR3 spells CASSGKLGQRDEQFF. The CDR3 coding sequence is TGTGCCAGCAGTGGCAAACTCGGACAGCGAGATGAGCAGTTCTTC. This rearrangement joins TRBV25-1 to TRBJ2-1, with D maybe TRBD1 (6 bases). Trimming removed 4 bases at V and 8 bases at J, with 18 bases between. Germline CDR1 reads MGHDK; CDR2 reads SYGVNS. The CDR3 consists of 15 residues.

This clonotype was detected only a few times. CDR3 bases: TGTGCCAGCAGCTTAGCCCACCTTTGGCTAGGGCAAGAGACCCAGTACTTC. It specifies CASSLAHLWLGQETQYF. V gene TRBV7-9 combines with J gene TRBJ2-5; D is ambiguous. CDR3 length: 17 amino acids. Germline CDR1 SEHNR, CDR2 FQNEAQ (reference sequence). Trimming pared 0 bases from V and 2 bases from J, leaving 16 bases between.

DNA for the CDR3: TGTGCCAGCAGCCAAGTCCCCTACAGGGGCCAAAGGACCGGGGAGCTGTTTTTT. Its translation: CASSQVPYRGQRTGELFF. The V gene is TRBV3-1, the J gene TRBJ2-2; 7 bases fit TRBD1. Germline loops: CDR1 LGHDT, CDR2 YNNKEL (reference sequence). CDR3 size: 18 residues. With 1 base clipped from V and 5 bases from J, the junction kept 13 bases outside the gene matches.

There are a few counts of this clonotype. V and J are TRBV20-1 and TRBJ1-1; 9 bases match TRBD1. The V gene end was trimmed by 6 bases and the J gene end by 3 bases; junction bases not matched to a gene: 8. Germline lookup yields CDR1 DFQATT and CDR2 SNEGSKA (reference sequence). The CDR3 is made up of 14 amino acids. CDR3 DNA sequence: TGCAGTGCCAACCAGGGACAGGGAGACACTGAAGCTTTCTTT. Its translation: CSANQGQGDTEAFF.

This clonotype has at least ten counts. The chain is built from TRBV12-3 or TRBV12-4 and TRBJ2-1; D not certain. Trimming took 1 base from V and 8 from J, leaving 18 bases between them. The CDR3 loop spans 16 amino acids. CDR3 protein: CASSLGLAGPYDEQFF. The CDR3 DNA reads TGTGCCAGCAGTTTAGGGTTAGCCGGACCATACGATGAGCAGTTCTTC.